This entry describes one TCR beta chain. Its antigen remains unknown. The sample is drawn from a study of cytomegalovirus exposure and HLA in healthy donors. Overall study context: It was reported in a later analysis that the approximately 120 validation repertoires used the same platform as the roughly 670 first-cohort repertoires.

Generated by immunoSEQ multiplex PCR, the TCRdb table keeps only in-frame clones and is missing some. The data show some 170,000 clones, around four fifths seen once. Findings and caveats of the study: TCR beta chains numbering approximately 150 were designated cytomegalovirus-associated. Reported performance of the classifier showed diagnosis of cytomegalovirus status with high specificity and sensitivity. Subsequent analysis of the approximately 130 validation repertoires found a tendency for first-cohort TCR clusters to co-occur.

The CDR3 is 16 residues long. Germline CDR1 reads SGHDN; CDR2 reads FVKESK. The V segment lost 4 bases and the J segment 9 bases; nucleotides outside the gene matches: 10. This sequence joins TRBV14 and TRBJ2-1, with TRBD2 identical over 12 bases. The sequence derives from a man aged 25 to 40 in good health and CMV-seropositive. The specimen sequenced was PBMCs. CDR3 sequence (DNA): TGTGCCAGCAGCCTCGGACTAGCGGGGCCCTTTGGTGAGCAGTTCTTC. Its translation: CASSLGLAGPFGEQFF.